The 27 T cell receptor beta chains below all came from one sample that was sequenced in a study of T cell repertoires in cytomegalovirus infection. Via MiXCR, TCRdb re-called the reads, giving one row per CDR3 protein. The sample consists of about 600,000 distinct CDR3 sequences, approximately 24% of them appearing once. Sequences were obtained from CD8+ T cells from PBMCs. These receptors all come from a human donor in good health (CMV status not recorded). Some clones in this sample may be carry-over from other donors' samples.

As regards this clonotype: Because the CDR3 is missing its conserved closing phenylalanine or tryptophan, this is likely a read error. CDR3 in DNA: TGTGCCAGCAGCCCTGGACAGAACTACAATGAGCAGTTCTCC. Its translation: CASSPGQNYNEQFS. The chain combines TRBV5-6 with TRBJ2-1, with a tentative D call TRBD1 (6 bases). This CDR3 is built from 14 residues. Germline V gene data show CDR1 as SGHDT and CDR2 as YYEEEE. The germline V and J ends were trimmed by 4 bases and 3 bases, with 11 bases remaining between them.

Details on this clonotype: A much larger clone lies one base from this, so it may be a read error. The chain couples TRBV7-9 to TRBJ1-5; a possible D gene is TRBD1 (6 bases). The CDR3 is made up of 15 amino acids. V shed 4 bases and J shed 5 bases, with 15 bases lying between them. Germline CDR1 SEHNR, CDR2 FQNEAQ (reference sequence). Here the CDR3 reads CASSSAGTRDQPQHF. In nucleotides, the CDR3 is TGTGCCAGCAGCTCGGCGGGGACACGGGATCAGCCCCAGCATTTT. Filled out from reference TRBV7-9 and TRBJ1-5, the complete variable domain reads DTGVSQNPRHKITKRGQNVTFRCDPISEHNRLYWYRQTLGQGPEFLTYFQNEAQLEKSRLLSDRFSAERPKGSFSTLEIQRTEQGDSAMYLCASSSAGTRDQPQHFGDGTRLSIL.

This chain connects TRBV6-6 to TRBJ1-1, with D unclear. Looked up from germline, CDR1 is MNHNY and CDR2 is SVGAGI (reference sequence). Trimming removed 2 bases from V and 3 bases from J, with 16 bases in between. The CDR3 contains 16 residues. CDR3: CASSYEGGLPDTEAFF. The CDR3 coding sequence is TGTGCCAGCAGTTACGAAGGTGGACTCCCGGACACTGAAGCTTTCTTT.

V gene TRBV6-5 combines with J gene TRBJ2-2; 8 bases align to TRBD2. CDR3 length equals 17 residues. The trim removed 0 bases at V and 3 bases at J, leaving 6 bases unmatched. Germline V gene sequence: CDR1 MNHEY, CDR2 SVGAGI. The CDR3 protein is CASSYSGGTRYTGELFF. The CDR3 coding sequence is TGTGCCAGCAGTTACTCGGGTGGGACTAGATACACCGGGGAGCTGTTTTTT.

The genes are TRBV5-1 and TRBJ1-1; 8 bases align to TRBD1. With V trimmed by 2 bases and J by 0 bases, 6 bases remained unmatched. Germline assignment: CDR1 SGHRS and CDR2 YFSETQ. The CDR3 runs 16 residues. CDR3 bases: TGCGCCAGCAGCTTACTCCGACAGGGGTTGAACACTGAAGCTTTCTTT. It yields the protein CASSLLRQGLNTEAFF.

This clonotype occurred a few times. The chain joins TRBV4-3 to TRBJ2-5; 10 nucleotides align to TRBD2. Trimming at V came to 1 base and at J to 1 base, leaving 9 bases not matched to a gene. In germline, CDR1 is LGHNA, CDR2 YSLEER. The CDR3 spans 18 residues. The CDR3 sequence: CASSQVPLAGVAQETQYF. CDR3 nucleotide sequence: TGCGCCAGCAGCCAAGTCCCTCTAGCGGGGGTTGCCCAAGAGACCCAGTACTTC.

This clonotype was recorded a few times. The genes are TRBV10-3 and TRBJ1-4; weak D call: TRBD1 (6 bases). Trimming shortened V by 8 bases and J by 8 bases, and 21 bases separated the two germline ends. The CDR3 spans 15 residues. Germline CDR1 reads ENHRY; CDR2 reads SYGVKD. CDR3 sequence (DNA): TGTGCCATCGGGGGGCCTCCATCCAATAAAGAAAAACTGTTTTTT. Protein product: CAIGGPPSNKEKLFF.

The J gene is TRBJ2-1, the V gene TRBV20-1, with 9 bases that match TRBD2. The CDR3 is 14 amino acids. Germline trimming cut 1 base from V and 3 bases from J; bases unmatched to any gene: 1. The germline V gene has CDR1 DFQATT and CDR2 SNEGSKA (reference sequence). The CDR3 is CSARASGVYNEQFF. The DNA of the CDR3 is TGCAGTGCTAGAGCTAGCGGGGTCTACAATGAGCAGTTCTTC.

CDR3 in amino acids: CASSPGGGAYEQYV. The CDR3 bases are TGTGCCAGCAGCCCCGGAGGGGGGGCCTACGAGCAGTACGTC. The J gene is TRBJ2-7, the V gene TRBV6-2 or TRBV6-3, with a possible D match to TRBD2 (7 bases). Per the germline V gene, CDR1 is MNHEY and CDR2 is SVGEGT. The length of the CDR3 is 14 residues. Trimming took off 6 bases at V and 2 bases at J, with 14 bases between the two ends.

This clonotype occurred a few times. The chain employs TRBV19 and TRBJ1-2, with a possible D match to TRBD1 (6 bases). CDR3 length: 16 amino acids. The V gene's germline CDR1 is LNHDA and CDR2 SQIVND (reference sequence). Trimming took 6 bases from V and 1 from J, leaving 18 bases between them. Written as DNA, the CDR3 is TGTGCCAGTAGCCTCCCGTGGACAGCGATTAACTATGGCTACACCTTC. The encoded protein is CASSLPWTAINYGYTF. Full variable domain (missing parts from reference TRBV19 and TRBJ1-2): DGGITQSPKYLFRKEGQNVTLSCEQNLNHDAMYWYRQDPGQGLRLIYYSQIVNDFQKGDIAEGYSVSREKKESFPLTVTSAQKNPTAFYLCASSLPWTAINYGYTFGSGTRLTVV.

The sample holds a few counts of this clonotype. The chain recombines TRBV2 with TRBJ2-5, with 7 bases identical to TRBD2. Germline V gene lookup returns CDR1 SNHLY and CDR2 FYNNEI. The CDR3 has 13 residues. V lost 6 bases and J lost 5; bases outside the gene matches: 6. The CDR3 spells CASRSGGRETQYF. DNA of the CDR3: TGTGCCAGCAGGTCGGGGGGACGGGAGACCCAGTACTTC.

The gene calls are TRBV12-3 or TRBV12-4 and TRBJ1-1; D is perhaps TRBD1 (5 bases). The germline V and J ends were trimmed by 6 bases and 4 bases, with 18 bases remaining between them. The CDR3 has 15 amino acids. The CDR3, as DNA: TGTGCCAGCAGCCGGTCGTGGGGGGTGACCACTGAAGCTTTCTTT. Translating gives CASSRSWGVTTEAFF.

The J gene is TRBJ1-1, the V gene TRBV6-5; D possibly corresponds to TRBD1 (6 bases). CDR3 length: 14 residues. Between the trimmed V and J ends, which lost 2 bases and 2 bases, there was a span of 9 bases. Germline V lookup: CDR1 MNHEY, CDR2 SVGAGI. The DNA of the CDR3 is TGTGCCAGCAGTTACGGGGGCAGTAACACTGAAGCTTTCTTT. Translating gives CASSYGGSNTEAFF.

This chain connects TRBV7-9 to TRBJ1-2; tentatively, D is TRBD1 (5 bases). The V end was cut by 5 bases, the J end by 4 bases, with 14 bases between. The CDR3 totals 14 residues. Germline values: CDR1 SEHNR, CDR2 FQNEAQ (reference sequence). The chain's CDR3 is CASSLMTVIYGYTF. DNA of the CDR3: TGTGCCAGCAGCCTTATGACAGTTATCTATGGCTACACCTTC. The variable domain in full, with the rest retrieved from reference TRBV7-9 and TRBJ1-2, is DTGVSQNPRHKITKRGQNVTFRCDPISEHNRLYWYRQTLGQGPEFLTYFQNEAQLEKSRLLSDRFSAERPKGSFSTLEIQRTEQGDSAMYLCASSLMTVIYGYTFGSGTRLTVV.

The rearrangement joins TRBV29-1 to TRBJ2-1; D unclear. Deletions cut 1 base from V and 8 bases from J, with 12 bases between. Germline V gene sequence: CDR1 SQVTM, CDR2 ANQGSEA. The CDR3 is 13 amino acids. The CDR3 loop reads CSVEVTQYYEQFF. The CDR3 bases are TGCAGCGTTGAAGTAACGCAATACTATGAGCAGTTCTTC.

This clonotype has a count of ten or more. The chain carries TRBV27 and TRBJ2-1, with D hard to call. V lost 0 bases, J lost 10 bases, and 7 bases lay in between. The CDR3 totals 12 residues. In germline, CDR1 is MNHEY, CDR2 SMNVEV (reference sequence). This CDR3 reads CASSLSFSEQFF. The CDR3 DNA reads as TGTGCCAGCAGTTTATCTTTCAGCGAGCAGTTCTTC.

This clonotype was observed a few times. In DNA, the CDR3 is TGTGCCAGCAGCTTACCTAGCGGCGATACGCAGTATTTT. Translation: CASSLPSGDTQYF. V is TRBV7-9 and J is TRBJ2-3, with 7 nucleotides matching TRBD2. Germline assignment: CDR1 SEHNR and CDR2 FQNEAQ (reference sequence). The CDR3 runs to 13 residues. With 2 bases clipped from V and 6 bases from J, the junction kept 2 bases outside the gene matches.

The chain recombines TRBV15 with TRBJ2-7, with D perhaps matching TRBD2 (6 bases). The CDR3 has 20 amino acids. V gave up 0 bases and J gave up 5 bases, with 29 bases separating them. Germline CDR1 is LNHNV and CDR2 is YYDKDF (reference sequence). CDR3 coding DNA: TGTGCCACCAGCAGAGATTTTGGGGTGGGCAGACCAGCAGGCGGGGACGAGCAGTACTTC. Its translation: CATSRDFGVGRPAGGDEQYF.

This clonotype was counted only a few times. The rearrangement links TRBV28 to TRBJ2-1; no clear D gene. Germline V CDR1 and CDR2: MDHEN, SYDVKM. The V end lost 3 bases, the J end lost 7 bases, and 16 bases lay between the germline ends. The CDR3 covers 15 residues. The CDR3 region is CASSLDAVKGNEQFF. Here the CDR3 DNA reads TGTGCCAGCAGTTTGGATGCGGTAAAAGGTAATGAGCAGTTCTTC.

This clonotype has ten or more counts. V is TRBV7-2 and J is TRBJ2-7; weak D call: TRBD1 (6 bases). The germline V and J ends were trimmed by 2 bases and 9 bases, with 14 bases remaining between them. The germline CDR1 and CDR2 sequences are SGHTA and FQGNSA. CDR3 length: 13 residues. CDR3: CASSLSGERAQYV. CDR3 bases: TGTGCCAGCAGCTTATCAGGGGAGAGGGCGCAGTACGTC.

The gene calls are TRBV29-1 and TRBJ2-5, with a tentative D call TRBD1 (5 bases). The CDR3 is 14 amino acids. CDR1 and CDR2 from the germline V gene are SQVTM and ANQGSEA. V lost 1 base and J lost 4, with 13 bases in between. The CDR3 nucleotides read TGCAGCGTTGAAGGCACCAGGGTGGTAGAGACCCAGTACTTC. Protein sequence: CSVEGTRVVETQYF.

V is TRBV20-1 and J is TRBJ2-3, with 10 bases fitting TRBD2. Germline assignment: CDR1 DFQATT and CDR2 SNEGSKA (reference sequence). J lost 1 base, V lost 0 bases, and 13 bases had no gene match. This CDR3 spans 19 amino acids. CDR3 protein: CSARDWKLAGLDGTDTQYF. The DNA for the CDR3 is TGCAGTGCTAGAGATTGGAAACTAGCGGGGCTCGATGGCACAGATACGCAGTATTTT.

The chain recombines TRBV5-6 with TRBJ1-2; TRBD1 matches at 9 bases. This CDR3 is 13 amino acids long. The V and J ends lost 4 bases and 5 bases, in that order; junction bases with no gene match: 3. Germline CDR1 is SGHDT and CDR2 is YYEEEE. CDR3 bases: TGTGCCAGCAGCGCCGGGACAGGGTATGGCTACACCTTC. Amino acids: CASSAGTGYGYTF.

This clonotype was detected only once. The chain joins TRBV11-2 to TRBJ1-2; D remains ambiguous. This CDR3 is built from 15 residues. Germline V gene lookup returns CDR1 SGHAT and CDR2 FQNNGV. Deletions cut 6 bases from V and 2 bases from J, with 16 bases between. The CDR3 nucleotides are TGTGCCAGCAGACGATGGGGTGGGGAGAACTATGGCTACACCTTC. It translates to CASRRWGGENYGYTF.

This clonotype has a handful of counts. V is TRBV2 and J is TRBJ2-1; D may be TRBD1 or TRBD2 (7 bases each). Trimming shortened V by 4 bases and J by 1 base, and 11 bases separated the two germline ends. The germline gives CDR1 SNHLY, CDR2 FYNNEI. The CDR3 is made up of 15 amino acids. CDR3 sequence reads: CASSGQGGSYNEQFF. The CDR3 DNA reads TGTGCCAGCAGTGGACAGGGAGGGTCCTACAATGAGCAGTTCTTC.

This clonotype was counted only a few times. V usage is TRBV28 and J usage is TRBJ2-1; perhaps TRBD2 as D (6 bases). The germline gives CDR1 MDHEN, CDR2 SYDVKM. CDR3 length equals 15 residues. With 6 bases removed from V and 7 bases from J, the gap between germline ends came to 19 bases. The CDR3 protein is CASSRRDSLSNEQFF. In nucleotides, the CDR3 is TGTGCCAGCAGCCGCCGGGACTCACTTTCGAATGAGCAGTTCTTC.

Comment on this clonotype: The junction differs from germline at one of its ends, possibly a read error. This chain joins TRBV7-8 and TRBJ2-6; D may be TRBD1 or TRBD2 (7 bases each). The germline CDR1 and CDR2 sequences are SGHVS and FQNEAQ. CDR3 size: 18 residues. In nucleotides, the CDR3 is TGTGCCAGCAGCCTCGGGGGGACAGCCACCTCTGGGACCAACGTCCTGACTTTC. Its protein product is CASSLGGTATSGTNVLTF.